This TCR beta chain was documented in a study of identical twins. General observations from the study: Where out-of-frame alpha sequences were twin-shared, they showed excess low generation probability. In zero-insertion analyses, partial confounding could arise from invariant MAIT and iNKT cells.

On this clonotype: No antigen is known for it.

MiXCR, run by TCRdb on the 5' RACE reads, gives a single entry per CDR3 protein. The data contain 700,000 or so distinct CDR3 sequences, less than 10% of them singletons. Germline lookup yields CDR1 SGHVS and CDR2 FNYEAQ. The CDR3 sequence is 15 residues long. V gave up 1 base and J gave up 0 bases; unmatched junction bases: 2. The data were also submitted as part of a second study, on yellow fever vaccine responses in identical twins.

Sequencing was performed on PBMCs. The clonotype comes from a woman aged 18-29 years in good health. This chain links TRBV7-6 with TRBJ1-2; TRBD1 aligns across 7 bases. CDR3 DNA: TGTGCCAGCAGCTTAGACGACAGGGCTAACTATGGCTACACCTTC. Its protein product is CASSLDDRANYGYTF.